The present TCR beta chain was sequenced within a study of patients and donors after allogeneic stem cell transplantation. This clonotype was recorded a few times. TCRdb re-derived calls from the RT-PCR reads in MiXCR, one entry per CDR3 protein. The sample yields about 230,000 distinct CDR3 sequences, around 14% seen once. CDR1 MNHEY and CDR2 SVGAGI come from the germline V gene. V dropped 0 bases and J dropped 7 bases, with 15 bases sitting between them. CDR3 length: 16 residues. The specimen was blood, either unsorted or a sorted T cell fraction (not recorded which). The rearrangement links TRBV6-5 to TRBJ2-2, with D possibly TRBD2 on 6 matching bases. This receptor was taken from a human donor who was either an allogeneic HSCT recipient or a stem cell or donor lymphocyte infusion donor (not recorded which). It is not recorded whose cells these are; they may come from a transplant donor. As DNA, the CDR3 is TGTGCCAGCAGTTACTCGGGGGGAGGCCGTGGCGGGGAGCTGTTTTTT. The encoded protein is CASSYSGGGRGGELFF.